Listed below are T cell receptor beta chains from one sample, sequenced in a study of regulatory T cells in long-lasting Graves disease. TCRdb re-called the multiplex PCR reads through MiXCR, storing one row per CDR3 protein. The data contain about 450,000 distinct CDR3 sequences, around a quarter of them singletons. The sample here was peripheral blood mononuclear cells (PBMCs), taken when the disease was refractory, from a patient treated with antithyroid drugs. All receptors come from a female donor with Graves disease. Each CDR3 is given with its conserved first and last residue. D genes are given only for firm matches. Clone sizes are given selectively: once, few, many, or a class where the clone is expanded.

v_gene: TRBV12-3/TRBV12-4; j_gene: TRBJ1-1; d_gene: -; abundance: few; CDR3aa: CASTNGGTEAFF; CDR3nt: TGTGCCAGCACCAATGGGGGGACTGAAGCTTTCTTT
v_gene: TRBV2; j_gene: TRBJ2-7; d_gene: TRBD2; abundance: many; CDR3aa: CASSEGRTRLNDEQYF; CDR3nt: TGTGCCAGCAGTGAAGGCAGGACTAGGTTGAACGACGAGCAGTACTTC
v_gene: TRBV30; j_gene: TRBJ1-1; d_gene: -; abundance: -; CDR3aa: CAWIGRGGQVNTEAFF; CDR3nt: TGTGCCTGGATTGGACGTGGCGGCCAAGTGAACACTGAAGCTTTCTTT
v_gene: TRBV20-1; j_gene: TRBJ2-7; d_gene: -; abundance: -; CDR3aa: CSARGSLFSYEQYF; CDR3nt: TGCAGTGCTAGAGGTTCCCTCTTCTCCTACGAGCAGTACTTC
v_gene: TRBV19; j_gene: TRBJ2-4; d_gene: -; abundance: few; CDR3aa: CASRVVDKNIQYF; CDR3nt: TGTGCCAGTAGGGTGGTCGACAAAAACATTCAGTACTTC
v_gene: TRBV6-2/TRBV6-3; j_gene: TRBJ2-5; d_gene: -; abundance: -; CDR3aa: CAIQALGTQYF; CDR3nt: TGTGCCATCCAAGCTCTTGGGACCCAGTACTTC
v_gene: TRBV15; j_gene: TRBJ1-1; d_gene: TRBD1; abundance: many; CDR3aa: CATSRPRTGEAFF; CDR3nt: TGTGCCACCAGCAGACCTCGGACAGGGGAAGCTTTCTTT
v_gene: TRBV20-1; j_gene: TRBJ2-7; d_gene: -; abundance: many; CDR3aa: CSAPPGGNSYEQYF; CDR3nt: TGCAGTGCCCCTCCCGGCGGCAACTCCTACGAGCAGTACTTC
v_gene: TRBV10-3; j_gene: TRBJ1-4; d_gene: -; abundance: once; CDR3aa: CAIGDISTNEKLFF; CDR3nt: TGTGCCATCGGCGACATTTCAACTAATGAAAAACTGTTTTTT
v_gene: TRBV20-1; j_gene: TRBJ1-6; d_gene: -; abundance: few; CDR3aa: CSARAQFGVSSPLHF; CDR3nt: TGCAGTGCTAGGGCGCAATTCGGGGTTAGTTCACCCCTCCACTTT
v_gene: TRBV7-9; j_gene: TRBJ2-7; d_gene: TRBD2; abundance: many; CDR3aa: CASSLSGMSDEQYF; CDR3nt: TGTGCCAGCAGCTTAAGCGGGATGTCCGACGAGCAGTACTTC
v_gene: TRBV28; j_gene: TRBJ1-2; d_gene: -; abundance: many; CDR3aa: CASSLSDPYGYTF; CDR3nt: TGTGCCAGCAGTTTAAGTGACCCCTATGGCTACACCTTC
v_gene: TRBV9; j_gene: TRBJ1-2; d_gene: -; abundance: -; CDR3aa: CASHGDGGGYTF; CDR3nt: TGTGCCAGTCATGGGGATGGTGGGGGCTACACCTTC